This T cell receptor (beta chain) was retrieved from a study of blood T cell repertoires in COVID-19. The wider study: Collection of acute and convalescent COVID-19 samples took place in the United States, Italy and Spain. Sources were T cells, B-cell-depleted T cells, or PBMCs; the material itself was cDNA or gDNA.

Study processing details: From reference gene primer amplification, estimates of nucleated cell counts were derived. Sequencing used immunoSEQ multiplex PCR; TCRdb keeps in-frame clones, though not all of them. D and trimming were read from the DNA, whereas the V and J calls and clone size are those reported in that table. This sample carries some 250,000 clones, around 87% of them seen once, and the ten largest clones take about 3%. This CDR3 is built from 14 residues. In germline, CDR1 is GTSNPN, CDR2 SVGIG (reference sequence). V shed 1 base, J shed 4 bases, and the junction held 2 bases outside the gene matches.

This chain connects TRBV30 to TRBJ1-5; 9 nucleotides line up with TRBD1. The sequencing sample was made of peripheral blood. The receptor was isolated from a woman younger than 45 who had recovered from COVID-19. The CDR3 here is CAWSEGQGNQPQHF. In DNA form, the CDR3 reads TGTGCCTGGAGTGAGGGACAGGGAAATCAGCCCCAGCATTTT.